These T cell receptor beta chains were read from a single sample in a study of blood T cells in healthy people across ages. TCRdb independently ran MiXCR on the 5' RACE reads; one entry per CDR3 protein. The repertoire holds about a million distinct CDR3 sequences, with 51% as singletons. The specimen was blood. These receptor sequences come from a woman aged 55-75 years in good health. The CDR3 runs from the conserved cysteine through the conserved F or W. Each record gives: D gene, J gene, V gene, CDR3 protein. The D gene is left open where the match is weak.

NA,TRBJ2-3,TRBV12-3/TRBV12-4,CASSLGTMGISTDTQYF
TRBD2,TRBJ2-7,TRBV12-3/TRBV12-4,CASSRTSGSSYEQYF
NA,TRBJ1-1,TRBV7-9,CASSPSWGEMNTEAFF
NA,TRBJ1-5,TRBV15,CATSGNRFNQPQHF
NA,TRBJ1-4,TRBV15,CATRTGGLSGEKLFF
NA,TRBJ2-1,TRBV21-1,CASSKGDEREVYNEQFF
TRBD1,TRBJ2-3,TRBV11-2,CASSSSWTGGADTQYF
NA,TRBJ2-3,TRBV21-1,CASSIQGDYRVDTQYF
NA,TRBJ2-5,TRBV18,CASSSPALQETQYF
NA,TRBJ2-5,TRBV27,CASSLTGHQETQYF
TRBD2,TRBJ2-1,TRBV5-1,CASSLPGLAGGPSYNEQFF
NA,TRBJ1-2,TRBV28,CASSLGSTMRDYTF
NA,TRBJ2-5,TRBV29-1,CSVITNQETQYF
TRBD1,TRBJ1-2,TRBV29-1,CSAATGTNYGYTF
TRBD2,TRBJ2-3,TRBV5-4,CASSISGRRGTDTQYF
NA,TRBJ1-1,TRBV20-1,CGSEQVVSTEAFF
NA,TRBJ2-3,TRBV12-3/TRBV12-4,CASSFYSDTQYF
NA,TRBJ1-2,TRBV2,CASSDSGRYGYTF
TRBD1,TRBJ2-5,TRBV10-3,CATRDSKETQYF
NA,TRBJ2-3,TRBV27,CASTVRSSWGDTQYF
NA,TRBJ2-6,TRBV9,CASSVPCAGANVLTF
TRBD2,TRBJ2-1,TRBV7-2,CASSLQAGGYNEQFF
TRBD1,TRBJ2-7,TRBV27,CASLRQGTPGKQYF
TRBD1,TRBJ2-1,TRBV4-3,CASGNLDRDNEQFF
NA,TRBJ2-3,TRBV5-6,CASGSWDTQYF
NA,TRBJ2-7,TRBV10-1,CASSESTGTYEQYF
NA,TRBJ2-3,TRBV7-2,CASGPGASGSTDTQYF
NA,TRBJ2-1,TRBV29-1,CSVDGGVDEQFF
TRBD2,TRBJ2-5,TRBV5-1,CASSVRRAGLAGPIFNVQYF
NA,TRBJ2-3,TRBV30,CAWSAFRYTDTQYF
TRBD1,TRBJ1-4,TRBV7-2,CASSLLGTGSEKLFF
TRBD1,TRBJ2-5,TRBV6-1,CASSEEDRGQETQYF
TRBD1,TRBJ1-2,TRBV28,CASSAGDSYGYTF
NA,TRBJ2-7,TRBV15,CATSSPAGVSPYEQYF
NA,TRBJ2-3,TRBV5-1,CACSLTRTDTQYF
NA,TRBJ2-7,TRBV29-1,CSVEEGDMAHRYEQYF
NA,TRBJ2-2,TRBV7-3,CASSWVGGQGGELFF
TRBD1,TRBJ2-7,TRBV7-2,CASSLVGTGLDEQYF
NA,TRBJ1-2,TRBV3-1,CASSQVGGVMLGYTF
NA,TRBJ1-6,TRBV7-9,CASRPQDGLNSPLHF
TRBD2,TRBJ2-1,TRBV29-1,CSGGLAGKYNEQFF
NA,TRBJ1-1,TRBV6-1,CASSEVIGGSTEAFF
NA,NA,TRBV24-1,CATSEPHRVCEQYF
NA,TRBJ2-7,TRBV7-9,CASSLEGGNVYEQYF
NA,TRBJ2-1,TRBV20-1,CSARDRGVRDEQFF
NA,TRBJ2-5,TRBV20-1,CSARPAGWETQYF
NA,TRBJ2-5,TRBV28,CASSRMRGGETQYF
TRBD1,TRBJ2-1,TRBV29-1,CSVDAGSQGAQYNEQFF